The T cell receptor beta chain described here comes from a study of T cell repertoires in cytomegalovirus infection. This CDR3 contains 14 residues. The V end lost 4 bases, the J end lost 5 bases, and 14 bases lay between the germline ends. The germline CDR1 and CDR2 sequences are MGHRA and YSYEKL. In this sample, this clonotype turned up a few times. From the reads, TCRdb called clonotypes with MiXCR, one entry per CDR3 protein. The sample has about 530,000 distinct CDR3 sequences, around a quarter seen once. This receptor was taken from a human donor in good health (CMV status not recorded). Some clones in this sample may be carry-over from other donors' samples. Sequencing input: PBMCs. The chain has TRBV4-1 and TRBJ2-5; TRBD2 is a possible D gene (5 bases). The CDR3 spells CASSRQEVEETQYF. The CDR3, as DNA: TGCGCCAGCAGCCGTCAGGAGGTTGAGGAGACCCAGTACTTC.